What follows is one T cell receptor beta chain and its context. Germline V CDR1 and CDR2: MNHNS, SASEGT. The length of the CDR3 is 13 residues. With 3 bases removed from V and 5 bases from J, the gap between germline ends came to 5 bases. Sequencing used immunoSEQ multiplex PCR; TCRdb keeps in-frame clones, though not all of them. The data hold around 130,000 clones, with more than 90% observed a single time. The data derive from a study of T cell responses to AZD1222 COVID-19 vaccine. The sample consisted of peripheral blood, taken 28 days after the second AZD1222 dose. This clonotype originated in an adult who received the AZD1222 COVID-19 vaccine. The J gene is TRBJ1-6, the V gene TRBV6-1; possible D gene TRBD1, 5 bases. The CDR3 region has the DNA TGTGCCAGCAGTGACAGGGATAATTCACCCCTCCACTTT. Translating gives CASSDRDNSPLHF.